Only a few counts were recorded for the clone carrying this T cell receptor beta chain. The antigen remains unidentified. This sample is part of a study of T cells in localized non-small cell lung cancer. Findings and limits, study-wide: Analysis by sequencing included only one tumor region, so heterogeneity remains possible. In uninvolved adjacent lung, T cell clonality reached its highest value, exceeding tumor. Detection in adjacent lung was observed for a median around 59 of the top 100 tumor clones.

Trimming took 6 bases from V and 4 from J, leaving 11 bases between them. This CDR3 is 13 amino acids long. Germline V gene sequence: CDR1 MNHEY, CDR2 SVGAGI. Sequencing was performed with immunoSEQ multiplex PCR; in TCRdb, only in-frame clones are kept and a portion is missing. There are roughly 77,000 clones in the sample; approximately 90% occur only once, and 20% to 25% lies in the top ten. This clonotype was obtained from a woman aged 35-70 years with stage I squamous cell lung carcinoma. The specimen comprised peripheral blood, sampled before any cancer treatment. The J gene is TRBJ2-3, the V gene TRBV6-5; D is unclear. The CDR3 bases are TGTGCCAGCAGACGGAAGGGCGCAGATACGCAGTATTTT. Residues: CASRRKGADTQYF.